The source of this TCR beta chain is a study of cytomegalovirus exposure and HLA in healthy donors. Regarding the study as a whole: Most subjects' HLA-A and HLA-B alleles were reportedly predicted from TCR beta sequences. Judged likely to be a sequencing artifact was a cluster of highly shared sequence variants. Reports described diagnosis of cytomegalovirus status by the classifier as highly specific and sensitive.

A remark on this clone: Its antigen is as yet unknown.

PCR involved 60 Vbeta and 13 Jbeta primers. The repertoire was sequenced with immunoSEQ multiplex PCR; TCRdb's copy has only in-frame clones and lacks some. In the table there are some 200,000 clones, 70% to 80% of which are singletons. CDR1 SGHRS and CDR2 YFSETQ come from the germline V gene. The CDR3 sequence is 14 residues long. V was pared by 0 bases and J by 5 bases, with 1 base of the junction left unmatched. The chain employs TRBV5-1 and TRBJ2-2; TRBD2 agrees at 7 bases. Input material: PBMCs. This TCR derives from a girl aged 2 to 10 in good health and CMV-seronegative. CDR3: CASSLAAGTGELFF. CDR3 nucleotide sequence: TGCGCCAGCAGCTTGGCAGCGGGGACCGGGGAGCTGTTTTTT.